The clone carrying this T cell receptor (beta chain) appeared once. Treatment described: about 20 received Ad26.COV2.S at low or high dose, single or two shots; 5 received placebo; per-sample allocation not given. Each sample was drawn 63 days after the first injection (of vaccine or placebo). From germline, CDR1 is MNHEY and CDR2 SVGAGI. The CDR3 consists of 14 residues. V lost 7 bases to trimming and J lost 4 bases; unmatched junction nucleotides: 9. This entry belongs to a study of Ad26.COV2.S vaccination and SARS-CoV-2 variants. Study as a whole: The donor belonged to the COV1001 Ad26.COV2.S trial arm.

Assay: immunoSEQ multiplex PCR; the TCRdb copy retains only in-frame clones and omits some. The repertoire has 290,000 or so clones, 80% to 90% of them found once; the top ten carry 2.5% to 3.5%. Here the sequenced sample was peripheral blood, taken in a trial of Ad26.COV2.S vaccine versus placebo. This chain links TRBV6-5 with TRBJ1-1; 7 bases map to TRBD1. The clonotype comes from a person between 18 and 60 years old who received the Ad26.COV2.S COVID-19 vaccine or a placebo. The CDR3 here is CASTLQGGRTEAFF. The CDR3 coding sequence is TGTGCCAGCACACTGCAGGGGGGCCGCACTGAAGCTTTCTTT.